Shown below are 3 T cell receptor beta chains from a single sample sequenced in a study of cytotoxic CD8 clonotypes in ibrutinib-treated CLL. The table came from immunoSEQ multiplex PCR; TCRdb's copy has only in-frame clones and leaves some out. The sample has more than 70,000 clones; roughly three quarters are singletons. The sample in question was PBMCs, obtained after 12 months of ibrutinib treatment. These receptors were taken from a human donor with chronic lymphocytic leukemia.

V is TRBV10-3 and J is TRBJ2-7; maybe TRBD1 (5 bases). Germline V gene sequence: CDR1 ENHRY, CDR2 SYGVKD. V dropped 9 bases and J dropped 0 bases, with 12 bases sitting between them. The CDR3 has 13 amino acids. CDR3 DNA: TGTGCCATTAGGGGCAGCCTCTCCTACGAGCAGTACTTC. Encoded protein: CAIRGSLSYEQYF.

The chain joins TRBV28 to TRBJ2-1, with D possibly matching TRBD1 (6 bases). Germline assignment: CDR1 MDHEN and CDR2 SYDVKM. The CDR3 length is 13 residues. V was shortened by 5 bases and J by 9 bases, with 14 bases between the two germline ends. Here the CDR3 DNA reads TGTGCCAGCAGTAGAACAAGGGGGATTGAGCAGTTCTTC. Protein sequence: CASSRTRGIEQFF.

In this sample, this clone turned up a few times. The chain has TRBV7-3 and TRBJ2-1, with D tentatively TRBD1 (6 bases). This CDR3 comprises 16 residues. Germline CDR1 and CDR2: SGHTA and FQGTGA. The V end was cut by 0 bases, the J end by 3 bases, with 12 bases between. The CDR3 DNA follows: TGTGCCAGCAGCTTAACGCCACAGGGTTTCTACAATGAGCAGTTCTTC. It is translated as CASSLTPQGFYNEQFF.